The present T cell receptor beta chain was sequenced within a study of cytomegalovirus exposure and HLA in healthy donors. General observations from the study: Most likely, a cluster of highly shared sequence variants arose as a sequencing artifact.

The V segment lost 7 bases and the J segment 4 bases; nucleotides outside the gene matches: 8. The germline V gene encodes CDR1 SEHNR and CDR2 FQNEAQ (reference sequence). CDR3 length: 15 residues. Notes on this clone: Its antigen is currently unknown.

PCR amplification relied on 60 Vbeta primers (plus 13 Jbeta primers). Clones were sequenced by immunoSEQ multiplex PCR, and TCRdb holds only the in-frame ones, with some missing. The repertoire has 100,000 to 150,000 clones, around 80% of them found once; the top ten carry 2.7%. The sequence was obtained from a boy aged 2 to 10 in good health and CMV-seronegative. The sample was PBMCs. The chain has TRBV7-9 and TRBJ2-2, with 8 bases identical to TRBD2. The CDR3 DNA is TGTGCCAGCAATGGCGGGGGGCCCGGCACCGGGGAGCTGTTTTTT. This encodes CASNGGGPGTGELFF.